This paragraph covers one T cell receptor (beta chain) sequence. It has no known antigen specificity. Base qualities are missing; no much larger clone stands one base away. This record belongs to a study of post-analysis software for immune sequencing data (dated by TCRdb to about 2015). Notes on the research overall: Disease courses on record covered relapsing-remitting, secondary progressive and progressive-relapsing multiple sclerosis, though some patients had no subtype annotation. A subset of samples was prepared in parallel using single-end sample barcoding, then pooled and co-amplified after Illumina adapter ligation. The patient repertoires were compared against about 10 previously published healthy control repertoires obtained from donors aged roughly 6 to 28 years. The research as a whole found: Several TRBV segments, including TRBV5-6, TRBV5-1 and TRBV20-1, were significantly more frequent in patients than controls. Multiple sclerosis patients had significantly lower normalized Chao1 diversity than controls, a result that suggests substantial peripheral T-cell clonal expansion. Direct clustering with F measure revealed strong co-clustering of samples prepared in the same batch, which led to a batch-effect correction. The multiple sclerosis patient group was slightly younger than the control group.

To demonstrate the VDJtools post-analysis software, TCR beta repertoires were profiled from the peripheral blood of 13 young patients with multiple sclerosis. Multiple sclerosis patients were children and adolescents aged 6 to 15 years. The library was produced with PCR. The sequencer listed for this sample is Illumina HiSeq 2500. Unique molecular identifiers were incorporated into TCR beta cDNA libraries to reduce PCR and sequencing biases. Some 500,000 cDNA molecules were obtained for every 1 to 10 million input T cells, so each molecule roughly corresponded to one T cell. Patient libraries were prepared and sequenced with the same protocol used for the earlier healthy control dataset. Within a given batch, samples were prepared together, multiplexed and sequenced on the same HiSeq lane. Concerning the study's data processing: Raw barcoded reads were processed with MIGEC, and single-read molecular identifier groups were discarded before consensus assembly and CDR3 extraction. VDJtools was used for post-analysis of the clonotype tables, and diversity was normalized by down-sampling every dataset to the size of the smallest sample. To correct batch-related cross-sample contamination, repertoire overlap clustering matched CDR3 amino acid sequences but not nucleotide sequences. The raw public data were reprocessed by TCRdb itself: fastp quality trimming at Q25, MiXCR clonotype calling, in-frame beta chains only. Each CDR3 protein gets just one entry, which takes the most common genes and DNA from the rows behind it. The authors' filters were not applied to this entry. Present in this sample are roughly 800,000 distinct CDR3 sequences, approximately 30% of which were seen just once. Of the sample, roughly 0.54% falls within the top ten clones.

CDR1 MNHEY and CDR2 SMNVEV were looked up in the germline V gene (reference sequence). V was cut back by 5 bases and J by 15 bases, leaving a gap of 17 bases between them. Its CDR3 holds 12 amino acids, cysteine through phenylalanine. Only the CDR3 region is kept as DNA, spanning 36 bases read in frame from base 1. The receptor chain draws on TRBV27 and TRBJ2-1, with the D gene tentatively TRBD1 or TRBD2, based on 5 matching bases in each. This TCR came from a girl between 10 and 17 years old with multiple sclerosis. The sample taken for sequencing was blood. The nucleotide sequence reads TGTGCCAGCAGTCAGGGACGGCTAGGGTGGTTCTTC. It is translated as CASSQGRLGWFF.